This T cell receptor beta chain comes out of a study of control samples from healthy donors and cancer patients. Sequencing used immunoSEQ multiplex PCR; TCRdb keeps in-frame clones, though not all of them. The sample shows more than 70,000 clones, about 94% of them seen only once. The germline CDR1 and CDR2 sequences are LGHNA and YNFKEQ. V shed 0 bases and J shed 3 bases, with 11 bases lying between them. There are 15 residues in the CDR3. The rearrangement uses TRBV4-2 and TRBJ1-1; a possible D gene is TRBD1 (5 bases). Sequenced sample: blood. The receptor was isolated from a woman under 40 in good health. CDR3 DNA sequence: TGTGCCAGCAGCCAAGATAGGGGAAGAGACACTGAAGCTTTCTTT. Translated: CASSQDRGRDTEAFF.